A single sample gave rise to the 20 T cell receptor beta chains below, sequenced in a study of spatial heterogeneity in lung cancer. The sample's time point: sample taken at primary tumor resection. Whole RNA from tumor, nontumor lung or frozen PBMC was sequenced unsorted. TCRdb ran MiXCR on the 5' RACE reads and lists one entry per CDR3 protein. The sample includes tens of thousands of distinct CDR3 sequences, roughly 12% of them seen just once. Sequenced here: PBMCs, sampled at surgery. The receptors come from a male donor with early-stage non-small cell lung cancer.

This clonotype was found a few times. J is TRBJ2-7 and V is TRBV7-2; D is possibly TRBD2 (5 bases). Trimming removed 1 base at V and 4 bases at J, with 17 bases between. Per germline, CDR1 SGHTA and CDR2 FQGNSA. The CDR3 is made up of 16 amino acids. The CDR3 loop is CASSLGPPGDSYEQYF. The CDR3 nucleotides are TGTGCCAGCAGCTTAGGCCCCCCCGGGGATTCATACGAGCAGTACTTC.

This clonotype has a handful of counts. This chain's CDR3 is CASSRDLAKNIQYF. The CDR3 DNA reads TGTGCCAGCAGTCGGGACTTAGCCAAAAACATTCAGTACTTC. V usage is TRBV6-2 or TRBV6-3 and J usage is TRBJ2-4, with a tentative D call TRBD2 (6 bases). Per germline, CDR1 MNHEY and CDR2 SVGEGT. Trimming cost V 5 bases and J 0 bases, with 8 bases left between them. The CDR3 is made up of 14 amino acids.

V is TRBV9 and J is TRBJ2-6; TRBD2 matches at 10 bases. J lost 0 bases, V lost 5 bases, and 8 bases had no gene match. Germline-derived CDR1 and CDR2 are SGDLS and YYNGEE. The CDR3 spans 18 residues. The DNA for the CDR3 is TGTGCCAGCAGGAGCGGGGGGGCCCCATTCTCTGGGGCCAACGTCCTGACTTTC. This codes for CASRSGGAPFSGANVLTF.

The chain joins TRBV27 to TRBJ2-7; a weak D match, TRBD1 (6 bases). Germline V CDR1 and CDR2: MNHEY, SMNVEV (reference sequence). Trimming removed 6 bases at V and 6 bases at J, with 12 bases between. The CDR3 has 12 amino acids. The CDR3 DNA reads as TGTGCCAGCAGACAGGGATTAGGCGAGCAGTACTTC. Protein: CASRQGLGEQYF.

This CDR3 is CSVVGLPGELFF. As DNA, the CDR3 is TGCAGCGTTGTAGGTCTCCCCGGGGAGCTGTTTTTT. V is TRBV29-1 and J is TRBJ2-2; D gene uncertain. Between the trimmed V and J ends, which lost 4 bases and 6 bases, there was a span of 9 bases. Germline V gene sequence: CDR1 SQVTM, CDR2 ANQGSEA. The CDR3 has 12 residues.

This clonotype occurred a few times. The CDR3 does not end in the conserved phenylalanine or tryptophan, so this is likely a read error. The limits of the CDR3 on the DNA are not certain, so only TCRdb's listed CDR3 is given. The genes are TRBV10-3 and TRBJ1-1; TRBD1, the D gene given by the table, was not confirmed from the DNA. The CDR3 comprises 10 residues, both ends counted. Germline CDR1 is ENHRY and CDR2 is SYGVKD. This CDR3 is CAISESGTGV.

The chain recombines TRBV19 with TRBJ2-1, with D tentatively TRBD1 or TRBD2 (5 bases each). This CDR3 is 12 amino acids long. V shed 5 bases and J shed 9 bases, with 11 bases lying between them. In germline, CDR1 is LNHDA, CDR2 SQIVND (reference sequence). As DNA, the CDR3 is TGTGCCAGTAGTTATCTTGGGGGTGAGCAGTTCTTC. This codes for CASSYLGGEQFF.

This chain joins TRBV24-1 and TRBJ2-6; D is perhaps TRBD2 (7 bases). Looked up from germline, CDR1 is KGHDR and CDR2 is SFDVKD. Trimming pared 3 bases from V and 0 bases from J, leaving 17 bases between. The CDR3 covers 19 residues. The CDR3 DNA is TGTGCCACCAGTGATGGGGGGGGCAGGGACCTCTCTGGGGCCAACGTCCTGACTTTC. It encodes CATSDGGGRDLSGANVLTF.

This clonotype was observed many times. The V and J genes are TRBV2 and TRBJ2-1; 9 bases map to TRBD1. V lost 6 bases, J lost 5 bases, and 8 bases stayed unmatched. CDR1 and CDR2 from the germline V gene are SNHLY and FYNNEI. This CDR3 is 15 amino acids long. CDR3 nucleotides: TGTGCCAGCAGAGCCCAGACAGGGGGTAACAATGAGCAGTTCTTC. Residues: CASRAQTGGNNEQFF.

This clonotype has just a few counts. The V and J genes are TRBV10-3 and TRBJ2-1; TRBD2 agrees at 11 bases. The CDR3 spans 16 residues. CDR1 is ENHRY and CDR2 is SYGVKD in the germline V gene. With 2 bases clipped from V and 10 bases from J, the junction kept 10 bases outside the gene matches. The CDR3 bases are TGTGCCATCAGTGAGACCGGGACTAGCGGCATGGGAGAGCAGTTCTTC. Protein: CAISETGTSGMGEQFF.

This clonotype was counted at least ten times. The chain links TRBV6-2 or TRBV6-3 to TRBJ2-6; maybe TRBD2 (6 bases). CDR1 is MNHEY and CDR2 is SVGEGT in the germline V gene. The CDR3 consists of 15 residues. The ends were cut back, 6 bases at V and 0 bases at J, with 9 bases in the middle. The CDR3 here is CASRISGSGANVLTF. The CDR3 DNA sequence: TGTGCCAGCAGGATTAGCGGCTCTGGGGCCAACGTCCTGACTTTC.

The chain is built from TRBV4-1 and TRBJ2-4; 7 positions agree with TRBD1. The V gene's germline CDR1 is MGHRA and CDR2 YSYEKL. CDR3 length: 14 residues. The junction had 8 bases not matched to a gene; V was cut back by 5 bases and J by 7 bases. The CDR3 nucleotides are TGCGCCAGCAGCAAAGTAACAGGGGATAACATTCAGTACTTC. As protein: CASSKVTGDNIQYF.

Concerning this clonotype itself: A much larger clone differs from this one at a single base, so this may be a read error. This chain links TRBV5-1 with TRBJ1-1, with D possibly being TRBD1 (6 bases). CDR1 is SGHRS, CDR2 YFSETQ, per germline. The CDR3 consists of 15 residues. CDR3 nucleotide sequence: TGCGCCAACAGCCCGGGACACGCCCAGAACACTGAAGCTTTCTTT. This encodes CANSPGHAQNTEAFF.

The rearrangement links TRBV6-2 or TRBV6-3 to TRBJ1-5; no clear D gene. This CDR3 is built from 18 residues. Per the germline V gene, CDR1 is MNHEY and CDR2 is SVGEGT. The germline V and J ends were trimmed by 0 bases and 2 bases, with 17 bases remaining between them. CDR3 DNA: TGTGCCAGCAGTTACTCGCAGGAAAGTGCGCCGGGCAATCAGCCCCAGCATTTT. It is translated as CASSYSQESAPGNQPQHF.

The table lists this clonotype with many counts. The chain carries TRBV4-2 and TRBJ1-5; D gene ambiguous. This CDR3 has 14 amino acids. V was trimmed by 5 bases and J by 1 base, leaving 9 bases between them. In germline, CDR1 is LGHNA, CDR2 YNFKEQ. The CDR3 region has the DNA TGTGCCAGCAGCAATGGGCCAAGCAATCAGCCCCAGCATTTT. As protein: CASSNGPSNQPQHF.

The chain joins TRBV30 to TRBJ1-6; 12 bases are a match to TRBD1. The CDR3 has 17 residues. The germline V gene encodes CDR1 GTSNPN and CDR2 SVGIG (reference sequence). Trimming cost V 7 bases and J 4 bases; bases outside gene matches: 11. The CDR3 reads CASSPGTGGRYNSPLHF. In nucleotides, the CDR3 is TGTGCCTCCTCACCCGGGACAGGGGGCCGGTATAATTCACCCCTCCACTTT. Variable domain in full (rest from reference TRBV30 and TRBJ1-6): SQTIHQWPATLVQPVGSPLSLECTVEGTSNPNLYWYRQAAGRGLQLLFYSVGIGQISSEVPQNLSASRPQDRQFILSSKKLLLSDSGFYLCASSPGTGGRYNSPLHFGNGTRLTVT.

The CDR3 nucleotides are TGTGCCAGCAGGGGTCTTTTGGGGAGGGGCCACGGGGAGCTGTTTTTT. This translates into CASRGLLGRGHGELFF. The rearrangement joins TRBV6-1 to TRBJ2-2, with TRBD2 matching over 7 bases. The CDR3 covers 16 residues. Germline V CDR1 and CDR2: MNHNS, SASEGT. Germline trimming cut 6 bases from V and 7 bases from J; bases unmatched to any gene: 14.

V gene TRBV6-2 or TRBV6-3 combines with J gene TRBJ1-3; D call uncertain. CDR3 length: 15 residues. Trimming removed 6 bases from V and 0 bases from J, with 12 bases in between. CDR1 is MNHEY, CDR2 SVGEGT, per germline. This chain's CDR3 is CASRSTADSGNTIYF. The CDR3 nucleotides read TGTGCCAGCAGATCCACCGCGGACTCTGGAAACACCATATATTTT.

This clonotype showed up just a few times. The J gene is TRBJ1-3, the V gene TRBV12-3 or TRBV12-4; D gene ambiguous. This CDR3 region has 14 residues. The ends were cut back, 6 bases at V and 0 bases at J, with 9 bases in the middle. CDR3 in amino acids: CASRETVSGNTIYF. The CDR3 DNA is TGTGCCAGCAGGGAGACCGTCTCTGGAAACACCATATATTTT.

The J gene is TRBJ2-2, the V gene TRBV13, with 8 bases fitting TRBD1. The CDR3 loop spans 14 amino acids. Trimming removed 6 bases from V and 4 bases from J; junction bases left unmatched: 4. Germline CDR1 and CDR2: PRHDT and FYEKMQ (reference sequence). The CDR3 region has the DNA TGTGCCAGCAGGGTGGACAGGGTCACCGGGGAGCTGTTTTTT. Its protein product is CASRVDRVTGELFF.